Described below is a single T cell receptor beta chain sequence and its context. What it binds is unknown. The data derive from a study of blood T cells in healthy people across ages. Findings of the study overall: Total diversity from one million sequenced T cells was likely underestimated.

Then a second PCR, running about 7 to 11 cycles, was carried out with a sample-barcoded 5' primer and a J-beta primer mix. A template-switch adaptor containing 12 random nucleotides labeled each cDNA molecule. TCRdb used MiXCR to reprocess the 5' RACE reads, holding one entry per CDR3 protein. The table records about 1,500,000 distinct CDR3 sequences, roughly 40% of them present only once. Sample: blood. This TCR derives from a woman aged 18-29 years in good health.

The CDR3 is CASSDGINYGYTF. CDR3 nucleotide sequence: TGTGCCAGCAGTGACGGAATAAACTATGGCTACACCTTC. This chain joins TRBV6-4 and TRBJ1-2; D remains ambiguous. The length of the CDR3 is 13 residues. V lost 2 bases and J 2 bases, leaving 6 bases between the germline ends. Germline CDR1 MRHNA, CDR2 SNTAGT.